This T cell receptor beta chain was documented in a study of shared clonotypes between healthy human individuals. Several immunoSEQ 96-well plates shared each subset's DNA, each plate a replicate. Libraries were prepared by immunoSEQ multiplex PCR; TCRdb keeps only in-frame clonotypes and omits some of them. The table shows 2.3 million or so clones, with 80% to 95% occurring only once. Deletions cut 0 bases from V and 0 bases from J, with 12 bases between. The CDR3 totals 18 residues. CDR1 and CDR2 from the germline V gene are KGHSH and LQKENI. The source of this sequence is a man aged 18 to 29 in good health. Some clones in this sample may be carry-over from other donors' samples. Sequences were obtained from naive CD4+ T cells from PBMCs. Documented subset: CD45RA+ positively selected. The chain has TRBV18 and TRBJ2-6, with D possibly matching TRBD1 (5 bases). The CDR3 sequence: CASSPPNRPSSGANVLTF. CDR3 DNA sequence: TGTGCCAGCTCACCACCGAACAGGCCGAGCTCTGGGGCCAACGTCCTGACTTTC.